This T cell receptor beta chain is from a study of T cells expressing NK-cell markers. Study as a whole: Sorted CD3+CD56+NKG2C+, CD3+CD56+NKG2C- and CD3+CD56-NKG2C+ T cells supplied TCR beta repertoires.

CDR3 length: 14 residues. In germline, CDR1 is DFQATT, CDR2 SNEGSKA (reference sequence). With the 5' RACE reads reprocessed, TCRdb shows one record per CDR3 protein and no DNA. This listing includes about 400,000 distinct CDR3 sequences. The sequenced material came from blood T cells: a sorted CD56 or NKG2C T cell subset, CD4+ or CD8+ T cells, or bulk PBMC T cells (not recorded which). This receptor was taken from a woman aged 45-59 years in good health. This rearrangement joins TRBV20-1 to TRBJ2-1. The CDR3 sequence is CSARRQRPYNEQFF.